This T cell receptor beta chain was identified in a study of cytomegalovirus exposure and HLA in healthy donors. The germline V gene has CDR1 LGHNA and CDR2 YNFKEQ. The V segment lost 1 base and the J segment 5 bases; nucleotides outside the gene matches: 7. The length of the CDR3 is 16 residues. Both 60 Vbeta primers and 13 Jbeta primers went into the PCR. Data came from immunoSEQ multiplex PCR; TCRdb stores just in-frame clones and leaves some out. Its table lists more than 40,000 clones. This sequence was found in a middle-aged woman in good health and CMV-seronegative. This rearrangement joins TRBV4-2 to TRBJ2-3; 9 bases agree with TRBD2. The specimen was PBMCs. In DNA, the CDR3 is TGTGCCAGCAGCCAAGCCCGAGCGGGAGGTGGAGATACGCAGTATTTT. Translating it yields CASSQARAGGGDTQYF.